This T cell receptor (beta chain) was sequenced in a study of T cells in Graves' hyperthyroidism and ophthalmopathy (dated by TCRdb to between 2018 and 2020). A note on the overall study: Peripheral blood samples were taken at initial diagnosis, before any treatment was given. To identify TCR V-J signatures that set the groups apart, the researchers used a discovery cohort of more than 95 patients, made up of approximately 43 with Graves' ophthalmopathy and about 60 with stable Graves' hyperthyroidism. Whether ophthalmopathy could be predicted prospectively was tested in an independent validation cohort made up of roughly 20 hyperthyroidism patients plus 17 patients who later progressed to ophthalmopathy. For training and testing, the approximately 92 patients in the discovery cohort were randomly divided in a 7:3 ratio. The study also compared thyroid tissue and blood T-cell repertoires from a handful of Graves' hyperthyroidism patients. According to the paper, TCR Vbeta CDR3 sequencing was carried out on 135 peripheral blood samples, which came from 40 to 45 ophthalmopathy, around 74 hyperthyroidism and about 17 progressor patients. After sampling, hyperthyroidism patients received methimazole starting at 30 mg daily, and ophthalmopathy patients received high-dose intravenous methylprednisolone.

The TCR beta CDR3 regions were amplified from RNA transcripts. The first round of RT-PCR for the TCR CDR3 was performed with the HTBI primer set and the Qiagen OneStep RT-PCR kit. Libraries were constructed in a second round of multiplex PCR, after which size selection and purification were carried out. Sequencing of the libraries was done on an Illumina HiSeq2000 using paired-end 100 bp reads. Per the original workflow: SOAPnuke was used to process the raw data, throwing out any read that contained adapters or uncalled bases, had a mean Phred below 15, or lacked an exact constant-primer or identifier match. High-quality paired reads were merged with COPE v1.2.5, and unique nucleotide sequences were defined as clonotypes. MiTCR v1.1 was used to align clonotypes to the IMGT TRBV, TRBD and TRBJ reference segments. Analysis was restricted to V-J combinations with a frequency above 0.0001, which covered roughly 99% of repertoires. The TCS score was defined as F50 (clonal expansion) divided by E x V (chaos), with BLOSUM62-based TCRdist calculated between CDR3 peptides within each V-J. Welch's t-statistics and random forest reduced some 510 V-J features to 10 to 15, which were used in a naive Bayes classifier (R e1071). The public reads were reanalyzed by TCRdb: fastp trimming at Q25, MiXCR alignment, in-frame beta chains only. Rows merge per CDR3 protein into single entries with the most common DNA and genes. The V and J calls and clone size come from TCRdb's table, not from the authors' own analysis. The sample yields 550,000 to 650,000 distinct CDR3 sequences; 12% to 15% were counted once. Together, the top ten hold over 11% of the sample.

Broader findings and caveats from the paper: Sample size was not statistically predetermined, and investigators were not blinded to group allocation. Ophthalmopathy was separated from stable hyperthyroidism by a 13 V-J signature model, with over 85% sensitivity and 81% to 82% specificity obtained in cross-validation and 80%/75% obtained in testing. Blood samples also contained most of the expanded thyroid clonotypes (frequency above 0.001), which suggests that blood repertoires may reflect thyroid immune responses. In validation, the model predicted progression to ophthalmopathy a median of about 5.9 months before onset, with about 70% sensitivity and about 72% specificity.

Stable Graves' hyperthyroidism was defined as the absence of progression to ophthalmopathy over 18 months of follow-up. Hyperthyroidism patients were newly diagnosed, had a disease duration of under 2 months, and were aged 18 to 65 years. Exclusion was applied to patients with uncontrolled infections, other autoimmune diseases, pregnancy or lactation. Diagnoses relied on clinical symptoms, serum thyroxine and TRAb, thyroid ultrasound and orbital computed tomography. PBMCs were isolated from about 9.2 ml of fresh peripheral blood by Ficoll-Paque density gradient centrifugation. Total RNA was extracted using Trizol reagent, and RNA quality was assessed on an Agilent 2100 Bioanalyzer. This clonotype has a count of ten or more. No antigen is known for it. The record has no base qualities; no much larger clone is one base away. The specimen was blood. The sequence was collected from a middle-aged woman with Graves' hyperthyroidism.

The DNA sequence is TGTGCCAGCAGCCCGCAGGCAGGGTGGGGAAACACTGAAGCTTTCTTT. It translates to CASSPQAGWGNTEAFF. The V and J genes are TRBV7-9 and TRBJ1-1; a tentative D call is TRBD1 (5 bases match). CDR1 and CDR2 (SEHNR, FQNEAQ) derive from the germline V gene (reference sequence). The trim is 5 bases for V and 2 bases for J, with a gap of 18 bases between the germline ends. There are 16 amino acids in the CDR3, from cysteine to phenylalanine inclusive. The CDR3 DNA has 48 bases and is translated from base 1.